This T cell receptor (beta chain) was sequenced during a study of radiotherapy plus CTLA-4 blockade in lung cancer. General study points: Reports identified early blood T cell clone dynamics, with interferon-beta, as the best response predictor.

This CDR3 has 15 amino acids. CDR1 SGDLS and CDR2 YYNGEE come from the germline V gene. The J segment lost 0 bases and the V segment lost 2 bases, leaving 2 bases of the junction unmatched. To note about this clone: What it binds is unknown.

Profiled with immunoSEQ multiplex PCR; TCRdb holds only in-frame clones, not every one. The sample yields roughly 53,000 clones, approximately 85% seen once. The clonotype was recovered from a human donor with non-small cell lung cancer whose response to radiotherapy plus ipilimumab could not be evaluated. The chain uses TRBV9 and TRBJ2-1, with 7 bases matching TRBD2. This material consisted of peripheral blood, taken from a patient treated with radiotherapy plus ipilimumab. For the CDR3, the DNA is TGTGCCAGCAGCGTCGGGACTAACTCCTACAATGAGCAGTTCTTC. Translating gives CASSVGTNSYNEQFF.